These 28 T cell receptor beta chains came from one sample sequenced in a study of beta chain features in type 1 diabetes. No antigen has been assigned to these receptors. Expressed TCRB transcripts were sequenced after all isolated RNA was converted to cDNA. The data were produced by immunoSEQ multiplex PCR, yet TCRdb's version contains in-frame clones alone and is incomplete. The table records some 370,000 clones, around 10% of them present only once. Study-wide findings and caveats: Patients with Type 1 diabetes showed moderately but significantly shorter TCRB CDR3s in all four CD4+ subsets.

Sequenced material: central memory CD4+ T cells from blood. All receptors derive from a young man with type 1 diabetes.

The CDR3: CASSPRTSTDTQYF. CDR3 DNA: TGTGCCAGCAGTCCTAGGACATCCACAGATACGCAGTATTTT. The genes are TRBV2 and TRBJ2-3; maybe TRBD1 (5 bases). CDR3 length equals 14 residues. Germline assignment: CDR1 SNHLY and CDR2 FYNNEI. V was shortened by 5 bases and J by 2 bases, with 11 bases between the two germline ends. The full variable domain, completed using reference TRBV2 and TRBJ2-3, is EPEVTQTPSHQVTQMGQEVILRCVPISNHLYFYWYRQILGQKVEFLVSFYNNEISEKSEIFDDQFSVERPDGSNFTLKIRSTKLEDSAMYFCASSPRTSTDTQYFGPGTRLTVL.

This clone was seen more than once but under ten times. The rearrangement joins TRBV2 to TRBJ2-1, with D hard to call. This CDR3 is 13 amino acids long. CDR1 and CDR2 (germline): SNHLY, FYNNEI. Trimming took off 3 bases at V and 4 bases at J, with 7 bases between the two ends. CDR3 nucleotide sequence: TGTGCCAGCAGTGATTCGGAGTACAATGAGCAGTTCTTC. This codes for CASSDSEYNEQFF.

This clone occurred a few times. Other DNA sequences in this sample translate to the same CDR3. The genes are TRBV7-9 and TRBJ1-1; D gene unclear. V lost 3 bases and J 1 base, leaving 6 bases between the germline ends. Germline assignment: CDR1 SEHNR and CDR2 FQNEAQ (reference sequence). This CDR3 comprises 13 residues. The CDR3 bases are TGTGCCAGCAGCTTTGGGCCGAACACTGAAGCTTTCTTT. Translated, it gives CASSFGPNTEAFF. Drawing the rest from reference TRBV7-9 and TRBJ1-1, the complete variable domain is DTGVSQNPRHKITKRGQNVTFRCDPISEHNRLYWYRQTLGQGPEFLTYFQNEAQLEKSRLLSDRFSAERPKGSFSTLEIQRTEQGDSAMYLCASSFGPNTEAFFGQGTRLTVV.

The chain recombines TRBV27 with TRBJ1-5, with 10 bases identical to TRBD1. The CDR3 is made up of 14 amino acids. J gave up 7 bases and V 5 bases, and 5 bases lay outside the gene matches. The V gene's germline CDR1 is MNHEY and CDR2 SMNVEV (reference sequence). CDR3 amino acids: CASSRQGAKQPQHF. CDR3 sequence (DNA): TGTGCCAGCAGTCGACAGGGGGCTAAGCAGCCCCAGCATTTT.

Many counts were recorded for this clone. V gene TRBV4-1 combines with J gene TRBJ2-7, with a tentative D call TRBD1 (5 bases). V was trimmed by 3 bases and J by 7 bases, leaving 25 bases between them. The CDR3 contains 17 residues. Germline V gene lookup returns CDR1 MGHRA and CDR2 YSYEKL. The CDR3 bases are TGCGCCAGCAGCCAGGGTGCTCCAGGGCCAGTTTCGCGGGAGCAGTACTTC. It encodes CASSQGAPGPVSREQYF.

Remarks on this clone: This specimen includes other DNA sequences encoding the same CDR3. The CDR3 DNA sequence: TGTGCCAGCAGTGAAGGGCAGGGTGAAAAACTGTTTTTT. Its protein product is CASSEGQGEKLFF. This rearrangement joins TRBV6-1 to TRBJ1-4, with D possibly being TRBD1 (5 bases). V dropped 1 base and J dropped 7 bases, with 7 bases sitting between them. The CDR3 runs to 13 residues. The germline V gene has CDR1 MNHNS and CDR2 SASEGT.

The chain links TRBV29-1 to TRBJ2-7; tentatively, D is TRBD1 (6 bases). This CDR3 contains 14 residues. Germline CDR1 reads SQVTM; CDR2 reads ANQGSEA. Trimming stripped 6 bases from V and 0 bases from J, with 15 bases between. CDR3 residues: CSVLIPDSSYEQYF. CDR3 nucleotides: TGCAGCGTCCTTATCCCGGACAGCTCCTACGAGCAGTACTTC.

This clone was observed a few times. V is TRBV14 and J is TRBJ2-1; D is perhaps TRBD1 (6 bases). This CDR3 contains 16 residues. Germline V CDR1 and CDR2: SGHDN, FVKESK. Between the trimmed V and J ends, which lost 0 bases and 6 bases, there was a span of 15 bases. The CDR3 is CASSQEQGLWGNEQFF. CDR3 bases: TGTGCCAGCAGCCAAGAGCAGGGGCTCTGGGGCAATGAGCAGTTCTTC.

The chain's CDR3 is CASSSSLGNEQFF. The CDR3 DNA follows: TGTGCCAGCAGCTCCTCGTTGGGCAATGAGCAGTTCTTC. The chain employs TRBV11-2 and TRBJ2-1; D is undetermined. Trimming removed 4 bases from V and 6 bases from J, with 10 bases in between. Germline loops: CDR1 SGHAT, CDR2 FQNNGV. This CDR3 spans 13 amino acids.

Only one count was recorded for this clone. V is TRBV19 and J is TRBJ2-7, with 8 bases aligning to TRBD1. With 9 bases clipped from V and 3 bases from J, the junction kept 10 bases outside the gene matches. The CDR3 is 14 residues long. Germline CDR1 and CDR2: LNHDA and SQIVND (reference sequence). The CDR3 spells CASSGQVLNYEQYF. The CDR3, as DNA: TGTGCCAGCTCGGGACAGGTACTTAACTACGAGCAGTACTTC.

This clone turned up a few times. The V and J genes are TRBV2 and TRBJ2-5; 8 bases are a match to TRBD1. The end of the DNA aligns better with TRBJ2-7, so the J call may be wrong. Germline CDR1 reads SNHLY; CDR2 reads FYNNEI. This CDR3 has 15 amino acids. CDR3: CASRETGGFSYEQYF. In DNA, the CDR3 is TGTGCCAGCAGGGAAACAGGGGGATTTTCCTACGAGCAGTACTTC.

The J gene is TRBJ2-7, the V gene TRBV2, with a weak D call TRBD1 (7 bases). V lost 8 bases, J lost 6 bases, and 20 bases lay in between. The CDR3 length is 14 residues. Germline assignment: CDR1 SNHLY and CDR2 FYNNEI. Written as DNA, the CDR3 is TGTGCCAGCGGGGAACAGGGGACTTTCAGCGAGCAGTACTTC. As protein: CASGEQGTFSEQYF.

The table lists this clone with a few counts. The chain has TRBV2 and TRBJ2-1, with TRBD1 matching over 7 bases. This CDR3 has 15 residues. J lost 7 bases, V lost 5 bases, and 11 bases had no gene match. Germline V gene lookup returns CDR1 SNHLY and CDR2 FYNNEI. CDR3 loop: CASSRNPGTENEQFF. The CDR3 DNA reads TGTGCCAGCAGTCGTAATCCCGGGACAGAAAATGAGCAGTTCTTC.

This clone was observed once. The V call is TRBV4-1, the J call TRBJ2-5; the D is unclear. Deletions cut 4 bases from V and 1 base from J, with 10 bases between. This CDR3 is built from 14 residues. Germline CDR1 MGHRA, CDR2 YSYEKL. The CDR3 protein is CASSRKEAQETQYF. DNA of the CDR3: TGCGCCAGCAGCCGAAAGGAAGCCCAAGAGACCCAGTACTTC.

This clone was seen more than once but under ten times. This chain connects TRBV6-1 to TRBJ1-5, with 7 bases that match TRBD1. The CDR3 length is 14 residues. CDR1 and CDR2 (germline): MNHNS, SASEGT. Trimming at V came to 4 bases and at J to 8 bases, leaving 8 bases not matched to a gene. In nucleotides, the CDR3 is TGTGCCAGCAGTGTTACAGGGGCGAAGGAGCCCCAGCATTTT. Translating it yields CASSVTGAKEPQHF.

A few counts support this clone. V usage is TRBV7-3 and J usage is TRBJ2-1; D might be TRBD2 (7 bases). In germline, CDR1 is SGHTA, CDR2 FQGTGA. V lost 5 bases and J 4 bases, leaving 15 bases between the germline ends. This CDR3 is 15 amino acids long. The CDR3 sequence is CASSPPGDYYNEQFF. In DNA form, the CDR3 reads TGTGCCAGCAGCCCGCCAGGGGACTATTACAATGAGCAGTTCTTC.

There are a few counts of this clone. The V gene is TRBV27, the J gene TRBJ2-3, with 7 bases that match TRBD1. V shed 3 bases and J 4 bases; nucleotides not matched to a gene: 7. Germline assignment: CDR1 MNHEY and CDR2 SMNVEV (reference sequence). The CDR3 is 15 residues long. The CDR3 sequence is CASSFKGAESDTQYF. Here the CDR3 DNA reads TGTGCCAGCAGTTTTAAGGGGGCAGAGTCAGATACGCAGTATTTT.

Only a few counts were recorded for this clone. This chain joins TRBV7-3 and TRBJ1-1, with D perhaps matching TRBD1 (6 bases). Germline V CDR1 and CDR2: SGHTA, FQGTGA. Between the trimmed V and J ends, which lost 8 bases and 1 base, there was a span of 11 bases. The CDR3 runs 13 residues. The CDR3 nucleotides are TGTGCCAGCCAGGGGAATCAGAACACTGAAGCTTTCTTT. Its translation: CASQGNQNTEAFF.

This clone was counted between two and nine times. The J gene is TRBJ2-5, the V gene TRBV7-9; the D is unclear. Per the germline V gene, CDR1 is SEHNR and CDR2 is FQNEAQ (reference sequence). This CDR3 spans 11 amino acids. With 10 bases removed from V and 7 bases from J, the gap between germline ends came to 13 bases. CDR3 residues: CATTPLGTQYF. The CDR3, as DNA: TGTGCCACCACGCCCTTGGGGACCCAGTACTTC.

In its sample, this clone was seen a few times. The gene calls are TRBV7-2 and TRBJ2-7, with 9 bases that match TRBD2. This CDR3 spans 16 amino acids. Germline V gene lookup returns CDR1 SGHTA and CDR2 FQGNSA. The V segment lost 0 bases and the J segment 5 bases; nucleotides outside the gene matches: 8. The DNA of the CDR3 is TGTGCCAGCAGCTTAGCGGGAATAGCGGGAGCCCACGAGCAGTACTTC. Protein: CASSLAGIAGAHEQYF.

The chain employs TRBV27 and TRBJ1-5; D remains ambiguous. In germline, CDR1 is MNHEY, CDR2 SMNVEV (reference sequence). The CDR3 spans 15 residues. Trimming took 8 bases from V and 4 from J, leaving 18 bases between them. Written as DNA, the CDR3 is TGTGCCAGCGCACCTACACCCCTGGGGAATCAGCCCCAGCATTTT. Protein product: CASAPTPLGNQPQHF.

The chain couples TRBV7-9 to TRBJ2-5; 8 bases line up with TRBD1. The J call may be wrong; the DNA end is better matched by TRBJ2-7. The CDR3 extends over 16 amino acids. Germline lookup yields CDR1 SEHNR and CDR2 FQNEAQ (reference sequence). CDR3 nucleotides: TGTGCCAGCAGCTTATCAGGGGGCGCTTGGGCCTACGAGCAGTACTTC. It specifies CASSLSGGAWAYEQYF.

This clone has more than one count but fewer than ten. The rearrangement joins TRBV7-2 to TRBJ2-1; D is uncertain. The germline gives CDR1 SGHTA, CDR2 FQGNSA. The CDR3 runs 16 residues. Trimming shortened V by 5 bases and J by 3 bases, and 17 bases separated the two germline ends. The CDR3 nucleotides are TGTGCCAGCAGCCTAGGGCCGGCGGTAAGCTACAATGAGCAGTTCTTC. Translated: CASSLGPAVSYNEQFF.

The sample holds many counts of this clone. The chain employs TRBV19 and TRBJ2-1; 8 nucleotides match TRBD1. This CDR3 has 12 residues. Germline loops: CDR1 LNHDA, CDR2 SQIVND (reference sequence). Trimming at V came to 3 bases and at J to 8 bases, leaving 0 bases not matched to a gene. The CDR3 coding sequence is TGTGCCAGTAGTATGACAGGGGATGAGCAGTTCTTC. Protein: CASSMTGDEQFF.

The rearrangement links TRBV6-5 to TRBJ1-2; maybe TRBD1 (6 bases). The germline V gene has CDR1 MNHEY and CDR2 SVGAGI. The CDR3 totals 15 residues. Trimming shortened V by 6 bases and J by 8 bases, and 22 bases separated the two germline ends. The CDR3 nucleotides are TGTGCCAGCAGACCCGATTGGGACAACCCGGTGGGCTACACCTTC. This gives the protein CASRPDWDNPVGYTF.

J is TRBJ2-7 and V is TRBV6-1; TRBD1 aligns across 8 bases. Germline V gene data show CDR1 as MNHNS and CDR2 as SASEGT. The CDR3 is 14 amino acids. V lost 7 bases and J lost 0; bases outside the gene matches: 5. The CDR3 is CASIRDRPSYEQYF. In DNA form, the CDR3 reads TGTGCCAGCATCCGGGACAGGCCCTCCTACGAGCAGTACTTC.

The chain couples TRBV7-2 to TRBJ2-5; TRBD1 is a possible D gene (8 bases). The CDR3 is 13 residues long. The V end lost 5 bases, the J end lost 7 bases, and 14 bases lay between the germline ends. Germline V gene lookup returns CDR1 SGHTA and CDR2 FQGNSA. The CDR3 bases are TGTGCCAGCAGCCCGACAGGGGAGGGGACCCAGTACTTC. This encodes CASSPTGEGTQYF.

The CDR3 reads CASSVEGQPSYEQYF. The CDR3, as DNA: TGTGCCAGCAGCGTAGAGGGACAGCCCTCCTACGAGCAGTACTTC. V is TRBV7-9 and J is TRBJ2-7, with 7 bases that match TRBD1. Looked up from germline, CDR1 is SEHNR and CDR2 is FQNEAQ (reference sequence). CDR3 length equals 15 residues. V shed 5 bases, J shed 0 bases, and the junction held 7 bases outside the gene matches. Using reference TRBV7-9 and TRBJ2-7 for the parts outside the CDR3, the full variable domain is DTGVSQNPRHKITKRGQNVTFRCDPISEHNRLYWYRQTLGQGPEFLTYFQNEAQLEKSRLLSDRFSAERPKGSFSTLEIQRTEQGDSAMYLCASSVEGQPSYEQYFGPGTRLTVT.